The entry below describes one T cell receptor beta chain. What it binds is unknown. The CDR3 extends over 14 amino acids. V gave up 3 bases and J gave up 5 bases, with 12 bases separating them. The entry originates in a study of T-cell memory formation after mild COVID-19. Overall study results and limits: Those CD4+ clones that contracted were mainly in CM and EM (CD8+ ones in EMRA). Some clones that responded turned up in pre-infection memory, which suggests that cross-reactive memory joined in. Day 15 to 85 contracting clones showed balanced CD4/CD8; day 15 to 37 expanders favored CD4+.

cDNA libraries for TCR alpha and TCR beta, carrying sample barcodes and UMIs, came from 5'RACE with constant-segment primers. Each CDR3 protein gets one entry after TCRdb re-called the 5' RACE reads with MiXCR. This table holds some 490,000 distinct CDR3 sequences, approximately 18% found once. The sequencing input was PBMCs or a T cell subset sorted from them (not recorded which). This rearrangement joins TRBV12-3 or TRBV12-4 to TRBJ2-3, with D possibly TRBD2 on 5 matching bases. This receptor was obtained from an adult woman who had mild COVID-19 (a few samples of this study predate the infection). Cell type and time point are not known. CDR3 nucleotide sequence: TGTGCCAGCAGTTTTGGTGGAGGAATAGATACGCAGTATTTT. Its translation: CASSFGGGIDTQYF.